The 26 T cell receptor beta chains listed next were all sequenced from one sample in a study of control samples from healthy donors and cancer patients. Sequenced by immunoSEQ multiplex PCR; TCRdb stores in-frame clones only, minus some. The table shows 79,000 or so clones, with about 88% occurring only once. The sequencing input was PBMCs. The receptors were sampled from a woman aged 50 to 65 with colorectal cancer.

This chain connects TRBV3-1 (or the pseudogene TRBV3-2) to TRBJ1-3, with D hard to call. CDR1 is LGHDT and CDR2 is YNNKEL in the germline V gene (reference sequence). V was cut by 4 bases and J by 1 base, with 26 bases left in between. This CDR3 spans 20 amino acids. The DNA of the CDR3 is TGTGCCAGCAGCCCTTACAATACAAGGTTGAGAGGGAATTCTGGAAACACCATATATTTT. Its protein product is CASSPYNTRLRGNSGNTIYF.

This clone was detected once. V is TRBV18 and J is TRBJ2-1; 9 nucleotides agree with TRBD1. The germline CDR1 and CDR2 sequences are KGHSH and LQKENI. The CDR3 is made up of 15 amino acids. The V gene end was trimmed by 2 bases and the J gene end by 7 bases; junction bases not matched to a gene: 6. CDR3 amino acids: CASSPGTGKFNEQFF. The CDR3 DNA sequence: TGTGCCAGCTCACCAGGGACAGGGAAGTTTAATGAGCAGTTCTTC.

The chain uses TRBV6-2 or TRBV6-3 and TRBJ1-6; TRBD1 matches 8 bases. The CDR3 totals 15 residues. Germline CDR1 and CDR2: MNHEY and SVGEGT. With V trimmed by 4 bases and J by 6 bases, 5 bases remained unmatched. CDR3 loop: CASSSQGAGNSPLHF. In DNA form, the CDR3 reads TGTGCCAGCAGTTCCCAGGGGGCCGGTAATTCACCCCTCCACTTT.

The chain links TRBV6-1 to TRBJ2-5; TRBD1 might be the D (5 bases). V dropped 2 bases and J dropped 0 bases, with 19 bases sitting between them. Germline assignment: CDR1 MNHNS and CDR2 SASEGT. The CDR3 contains 18 residues. The CDR3 sequence is CASSEQPKQATYQETQYF. The CDR3 nucleotides are TGTGCCAGCAGTGAACAACCAAAACAGGCTACGTACCAAGAGACCCAGTACTTC.

This rearrangement joins TRBV28 to TRBJ1-5; TRBD1 matches at 7 bases. Losses at the gene ends were 4 bases for V and 3 bases for J; bases not matched to a gene: 9. This CDR3 spans 16 amino acids. The germline V gene encodes CDR1 MDHEN and CDR2 SYDVKM. The CDR3 region is CASSYKGGASNQPQHF. The CDR3, as DNA: TGTGCCAGCAGTTACAAAGGGGGCGCCTCCAATCAGCCCCAGCATTTT. Based on the CDR3 plus reference TRBV28 and TRBJ1-5, the full variable domain is DVKVTQSSRYLVKRTGEKVFLECVQDMDHENMFWYRQDPGLGLRLIYFSYDVKMKEKGDIPEGYSVSREKKERFSLILESASTNQTSMYLCASSYKGGASNQPQHFGDGTRLSIL.

This sequence joins TRBV6-4 and TRBJ2-2; possible D gene TRBD2, 5 bases. This CDR3 contains 14 residues. Trimming cost V 0 bases and J 5 bases, with 7 bases left between them. Germline V gene lookup returns CDR1 MRHNA and CDR2 SNTAGT. Here the CDR3 DNA reads TGTGCCAGCAGTGACTCGTGGGAGACCGGGGAGCTGTTTTTT. This translates into CASSDSWETGELFF.

The chain is built from TRBV19 and TRBJ1-2; TRBD1 agrees at 8 bases. There are 13 residues in the CDR3. The junction had 6 bases not matched to a gene; V was cut back by 6 bases and J by 6 bases. Germline values: CDR1 LNHDA, CDR2 SQIVND (reference sequence). The CDR3 DNA reads TGTGCCAGTAGCCCGACAGGGGAGGATGGCTACACCTTC. Translating it yields CASSPTGEDGYTF. Looking up the rest from reference TRBV19 and TRBJ1-2 gives the full variable domain: DGGITQSPKYLFRKEGQNVTLSCEQNLNHDAMYWYRQDPGQGLRLIYYSQIVNDFQKGDIAEGYSVSREKKESFPLTVTSAQKNPTAFYLCASSPTGEDGYTFGSGTRLTVV.

The genes are TRBV3-1 (or the pseudogene TRBV3-2) and TRBJ1-2; D remains unclear. CDR3 length: 16 residues. Per germline, CDR1 LGHDT and CDR2 YNNKEL (reference sequence). V shed 4 bases and J shed 8 bases, with 23 bases lying between them. The CDR3 DNA sequence: TGTGCCAGCAGCCTAACAAATTATCTTAAAGGTGAAGGCTACACCTTC. Its translation: CASSLTNYLKGEGYTF.

The chain is built from TRBV5-5 and TRBJ1-2; no firm D call. This CDR3 has 15 amino acids. Per the germline V gene, CDR1 is SGHKS and CDR2 is YYEKEE (reference sequence). The V end was cut by 0 bases, the J end by 4 bases, with 13 bases between. CDR3 DNA: TGTGCCAGCAGCTTGGTAATAGGGATGGCCTATGGCTACACCTTC. The encoded protein is CASSLVIGMAYGYTF. Looking up the rest from reference TRBV5-5 and TRBJ1-2 gives the full variable domain: DAGVTQSPTHLIKTRGQQVTLRCSPISGHKSVSWYQQVLGQGPQFIFQYYEKEERGRGNFPDRFSARQFPNYSSELNVNALLLGDSALYLCASSLVIGMAYGYTFGSGTRLTVV.

CDR3 loop: CASSPHSGANVLTF. The DNA for the CDR3 is TGTGCCAGCAGTCCCCACTCTGGGGCCAACGTCCTGACTTTC. The chain links TRBV6-2 or TRBV6-3 to TRBJ2-6; D call uncertain. The CDR3 totals 14 residues. CDR1 and CDR2 from the germline V gene are MNHEY and SVGEGT. V was trimmed by 5 bases and J by 0 bases, leaving 5 bases between them.

V usage is TRBV18 and J usage is TRBJ1-1; D gene unclear. The CDR3 has 14 residues. The V and J ends lost 4 bases and 1 base respectively, with 10 bases between them. CDR1 KGHSH and CDR2 LQKENI come from the germline V gene. CDR3 amino acids: CASSRDGRNTEAFF. CDR3 DNA sequence: TGTGCCAGCTCACGGGATGGCAGGAACACTGAAGCTTTCTTT.

The chain is built from TRBV6-5 and TRBJ2-2; D might be TRBD1 (6 bases). The CDR3 is 12 residues long. Trimming stripped 7 bases from V and 3 bases from J, with 6 bases between. Germline lookup yields CDR1 MNHEY and CDR2 SVGAGI. The CDR3 bases are TGTGCCAGCACAGGGGACACCGGGGAGCTGTTTTTT. Protein: CASTGDTGELFF.

This chain joins TRBV4-2 and TRBJ2-1; 9 bases align to TRBD2. The CDR3 runs to 15 residues. V trimming: 4 bases; J trimming: 7 bases; junction bases outside the gene matches: 8. CDR1 and CDR2 from the germline V gene are LGHNA and YNFKEQ. The CDR3 coding sequence is TGTGCCAGCAGCCTCATTAGCGGGGGAATAAATGAGCAGTTCTTC. It translates to CASSLISGGINEQFF.

This sequence joins TRBV10-3 and TRBJ1-3; D is possibly TRBD1 (6 bases). The CDR3 runs to 15 residues. Germline V gene lookup returns CDR1 ENHRY and CDR2 SYGVKD. V lost 5 bases and J 0 bases, leaving 11 bases between the germline ends. This chain's CDR3 is CAISSGATSGNTIYF. The CDR3 coding sequence is TGTGCCATCAGTTCGGGGGCGACCTCTGGAAACACCATATATTTT.

The V call is TRBV5-6, the J call TRBJ1-6; D may be TRBD1 (5 bases). Germline CDR1 is SGHDT and CDR2 is YYEEEE. The CDR3 spans 15 residues. V shed 4 bases and J shed 9 bases, with 17 bases lying between them. This chain's CDR3 is CASSHGIGTGSPLHF. CDR3 in DNA: TGTGCCAGCAGCCATGGGATAGGGACGGGTTCACCCCTCCACTTT.

The CDR3 DNA reads TGTGCCACCAGCAGAGATAGAGGTTACACCATATATTTT. It is translated as CATSRDRGYTIYF. The V gene is TRBV15, the J gene TRBJ1-3, with D hard to call. In germline, CDR1 is LNHNV, CDR2 YYDKDF (reference sequence). This CDR3 has 13 residues. Trimming removed 0 bases at V and 8 bases at J, with 8 bases between.

This chain uses TRBV5-5 with TRBJ2-7; TRBD2 aligns across 11 bases. Germline CDR1 and CDR2: SGHKS and YYEKEE (reference sequence). Trimming at V came to 0 bases and at J to 1 base, leaving 3 bases not matched to a gene. CDR3 size: 16 residues. The DNA for the CDR3 is TGTGCCAGCAGCTTGGCCCTAGCGGGGGGATCCTACGAGCAGTACGTC. It specifies CASSLALAGGSYEQYV.

This sequence joins TRBV2 and TRBJ1-5; possible D gene TRBD1, 5 bases. CDR1 is SNHLY and CDR2 is FYNNEI in the germline V gene. This CDR3 has 14 residues. Trimming shortened V by 7 bases and J by 3 bases, and 13 bases separated the two germline ends. The CDR3 loop is CASKNGGNNQPQHF. The CDR3 DNA is TGTGCCAGCAAGAATGGGGGGAACAATCAGCCCCAGCATTTT.

V gene TRBV5-1 combines with J gene TRBJ2-5; possibly TRBD1 for D (6 bases). V was cut by 4 bases and J by 5 bases, with 6 bases left in between. The CDR3 length is 11 residues. Germline V CDR1 and CDR2: SGHRS, YFSETQ. The CDR3 nucleotides are TGCGCCAGCAGCACAGGGGAGACCCAGTACTTC. Protein product: CASSTGETQYF.

This chain connects TRBV5-6 to TRBJ1-3; 7 nucleotides align to TRBD1. This CDR3 comprises 15 residues. Trimming removed 2 bases from V and 2 bases from J; junction bases left unmatched: 4. CDR1 and CDR2 (germline): SGHDT, YYEEEE. CDR3 residues: CASSFGQGAGNTIYF. The CDR3 DNA reads TGTGCCAGCAGCTTTGGGCAGGGGGCTGGAAACACCATATATTTT.

The chain couples TRBV19 to TRBJ1-1, with D possibly being TRBD1 (6 bases). The germline V gene encodes CDR1 LNHDA and CDR2 SQIVND (reference sequence). V lost 1 base, J lost 11 bases, and 8 bases lay in between. The length of the CDR3 is 11 residues. The chain's CDR3 is CASSIAGAAFF. CDR3 bases: TGTGCCAGTAGTATAGCGGGGGCGGCTTTCTTT.

This clone was picked up one time. V is TRBV3-1 (or the pseudogene TRBV3-2) and J is TRBJ1-1; D might be TRBD1 (5 bases). Looked up from germline, CDR1 is LGHDT and CDR2 is YNNKEL (reference sequence). The V end was cut by 0 bases, the J end by 5 bases, with 10 bases between. The CDR3 extends over 14 amino acids. The CDR3: CASSQDGRETEAFF. The CDR3 DNA reads TGTGCCAGCAGCCAAGATGGCAGGGAGACTGAAGCTTTCTTT.

The CDR3 loop is CASSVGTANSPLHF. The CDR3 nucleotides read TGTGCCAGCAGCGTAGGGACAGCTAATTCACCCCTCCACTTT. The rearrangement joins TRBV9 to TRBJ1-6, with D perhaps matching TRBD1 (6 bases). The CDR3 contains 14 residues. Germline V gene data show CDR1 as SGDLS and CDR2 as YYNGEE. The V end was cut by 0 bases, the J end by 6 bases, with 7 bases between.

The chain recombines TRBV28 with TRBJ2-1; 8 nucleotides align to TRBD2. V lost 7 bases and J lost 5; bases outside the gene matches: 7. This CDR3 is built from 14 residues. Germline CDR1 and CDR2: MDHEN and SYDVKM. The CDR3 DNA reads TGTGCCAGCATCCTTAGCGGGGCCAACAATGAGCAGTTCTTC. It encodes CASILSGANNEQFF.

This chain uses TRBV6-5 with TRBJ1-5; 9 bases match TRBD1. This CDR3 is 15 amino acids long. Germline values: CDR1 MNHEY, CDR2 SVGAGI. The V and J ends lost 6 bases and 1 base, in that order; junction bases with no gene match: 4. This chain's CDR3 is CASSQQGASNQPQHF. CDR3 DNA sequence: TGTGCCAGCAGCCAACAGGGGGCGAGCAATCAGCCCCAGCATTTT.

This chain uses TRBV5-1 with TRBJ1-4, with 7 bases that match TRBD1. The CDR3 extends over 16 amino acids. CDR1 and CDR2 (germline): SGHRS, YFSETQ. V shed 1 base, J shed 7 bases, and the junction held 10 bases outside the gene matches. CDR3 in amino acids: CASSLSPGGRGEKLFF. In DNA form, the CDR3 reads TGCGCCAGCAGCTTGAGCCCAGGGGGGAGAGGTGAAAAACTGTTTTTT.